This TCR beta chain was identified during a study of blood T cell repertoires in COVID-19. About the study: T cells, B-cell-depleted T cells, or PBMCs provided the cDNA or gDNA that served as material.

Between the trimmed V and J ends, which lost 0 bases and 5 bases, there was a span of 11 bases. The CDR3 runs to 15 residues. Per the germline V gene, CDR1 is SGHRS and CDR2 is YFSETQ. Living in 20 to 30 US areas, the participants were between 18 and 89 years of age. The study assigned cohorts using participant-reported clinical history. Per the study methods: Estimation of nucleated cell counts was performed using reference gene primer amplification. Method: immunoSEQ multiplex PCR; TCRdb's copy keeps in-frame clones and lacks some. V, J and clone size derive from that table, while D and trimming were established from the DNA sequence. The sample contains just over 250,000 clones, about 86% of which appear only once.

Sample: PBMCs or T cells enriched from blood (not recorded which). The V gene is TRBV5-1, the J gene TRBJ1-4; D gene uncertain. This TCR was sampled from a young man with acute COVID-19. For the CDR3, the DNA is TGCGCCAGCAGCTTGGCCATGGCGGCGAATGAAAAACTGTTTTTT. It specifies CASSLAMAANEKLFF.